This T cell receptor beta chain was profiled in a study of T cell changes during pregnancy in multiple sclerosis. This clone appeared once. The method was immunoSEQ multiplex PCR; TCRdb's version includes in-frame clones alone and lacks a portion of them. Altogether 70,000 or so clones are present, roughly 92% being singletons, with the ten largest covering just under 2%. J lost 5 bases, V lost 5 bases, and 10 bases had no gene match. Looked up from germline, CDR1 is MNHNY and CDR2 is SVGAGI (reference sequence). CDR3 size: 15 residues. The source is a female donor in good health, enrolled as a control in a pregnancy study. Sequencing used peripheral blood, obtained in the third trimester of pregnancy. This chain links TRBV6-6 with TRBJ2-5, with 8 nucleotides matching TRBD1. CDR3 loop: CASSNIDRGEETQYF. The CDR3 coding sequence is TGTGCCAGCAGTAACATTGACAGGGGTGAGGAGACCCAGTACTTC.